Sequencing of this T cell receptor (beta chain) was carried out in a study of blood T cell repertoires in COVID-19. Background on the study: Resolution of symptoms, clearance, or two negative PCRs was present in recovered Cohort 3 donors. The cDNA or gDNA used as material had been derived from T cells, B-cell-depleted T cells, or PBMCs.

Sequenced by immunoSEQ multiplex PCR; TCRdb stores in-frame clones only, minus some. Altogether about 140,000 clones are present, about 87% being singletons, with the ten largest covering about 4%. Germline CDR1 MNHEY, CDR2 SMNVEV (reference sequence). After removal of 5 bases from V and 5 bases from J, the junction contained 4 bases not matched to a gene. CDR3 length: 13 amino acids. Participant age was 18 to 89 years, and participants resided in about two dozen US areas. Clinical histories supplied by participants themselves formed the basis of cohort assignment. This TCR was sampled from a man in his fifties in a cohort exposed to, infected with or recovered from COVID-19 (not recorded which). Specimen: PBMCs or T cells enriched from blood (not recorded which). The rearrangement uses TRBV27 and TRBJ2-7; the match to TRBD1 covers 9 bases. CDR3 bases: TGTGCCAGCAGTCCTGGGACAGGGAACGAGCAGTACTTC. Protein: CASSPGTGNEQYF.